The source of this T cell receptor beta chain is a study of cytomegalovirus exposure and HLA in healthy donors. PCR amplification relied on 60 Vbeta primers (plus 13 Jbeta primers). This table comes from immunoSEQ multiplex PCR, and its TCRdb copy is limited to in-frame clones, with some not included. Of roughly 150,000 clones in the sample, approximately 83% were seen once. This receptor was taken from a male donor in good health and CMV-seronegative. Sequencing input: PBMCs.

CDR3 in amino acids: CASSAAGGNNEQFF. The CDR3 coding sequence is TGTGCCAGCAGTGCAGCGGGGGGAAACAATGAGCAGTTCTTC. The gene calls are TRBV6-1 and TRBJ2-1, with TRBD2 matching 9 bases. The junction had 3 bases not matched to a gene; V was cut back by 4 bases and J by 5 bases. The length of the CDR3 is 14 residues. Germline V gene lookup returns CDR1 MNHNS and CDR2 SASEGT.